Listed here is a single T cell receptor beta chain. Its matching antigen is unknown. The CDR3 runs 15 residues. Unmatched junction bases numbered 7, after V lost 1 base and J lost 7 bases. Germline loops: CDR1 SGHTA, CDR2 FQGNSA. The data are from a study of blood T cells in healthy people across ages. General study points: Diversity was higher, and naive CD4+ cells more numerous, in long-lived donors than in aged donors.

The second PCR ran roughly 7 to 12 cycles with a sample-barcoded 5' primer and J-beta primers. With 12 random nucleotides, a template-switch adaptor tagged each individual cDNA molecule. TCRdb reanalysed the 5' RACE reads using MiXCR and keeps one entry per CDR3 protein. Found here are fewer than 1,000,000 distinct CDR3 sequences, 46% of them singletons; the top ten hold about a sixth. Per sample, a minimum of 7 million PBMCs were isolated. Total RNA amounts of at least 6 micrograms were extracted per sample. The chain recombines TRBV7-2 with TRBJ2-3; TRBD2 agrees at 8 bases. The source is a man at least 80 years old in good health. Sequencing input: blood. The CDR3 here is CASSLVGGGLNTQYF. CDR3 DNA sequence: TGTGCCAGCAGCTTAGTAGGCGGGGGGCTTAATACGCAGTATTTT. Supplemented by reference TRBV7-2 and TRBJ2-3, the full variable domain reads GAGVSQSPSNKVTEKGKDVELRCDPISGHTALYWYRQSLGQGLEFLIYFQGNSAPDKSGLPSDRFSAERTGGSVSTLTIQRTQQEDSAVYLCASSLVGGGLNTQYFGPGTRLTVL.